This TCR beta chain emerged from a study of vaccination and CD4 T cells after COVID-19. Study context: A positive SARS-CoV-2 nasal swab PCR result was recorded for each convalescent patient; nine were mild and one severe. Cells were stimulated with overlapping spike peptides from SARS-CoV-2, HCoV-NL63, HCoV-OC43 and HCoV-229E. Study conclusions and caveats: It was found that, in convalescent patients, 304 of 307 vaccine-specific clones were spike mono-reactive.

On this clonotype itself: No antigen is known for it.

With V trimmed by 3 bases and J by 3 bases, 4 bases remained unmatched. The V gene's germline CDR1 is DFQATT and CDR2 SNEGSKA (reference sequence). There are 15 residues in the CDR3. Treatment denoted: approximately nine-day PBMC culture with coronavirus spike peptide pools or control peptides (ViraFEST assay). At the Johns Hopkins FTIC core, DNA taken from cultured CD4+ T cells was sequenced by way of the Oncomine TCR Beta short-read assay. TCRdb re-derived calls from the PCR reads in MiXCR, one entry per CDR3 protein. Of 15,000 to 20,000 distinct CDR3 sequences detected, more than 50% appear once; the ten largest clones hold roughly a tenth.

This receptor was taken from a human donor who had recovered from COVID-19. J is TRBJ2-7 and V is TRBV20-1; 14 bases map to TRBD2. The sequenced material came from CD4+ T cells from blood, cultured in vitro. DNA of the CDR3: TGCAGTGCTAGTCGGACTAGCGGGGGGAGCTACGAGCAGTACTTC. This sequence encodes CSASRTSGGSYEQYF.